The clone carrying this T cell receptor (beta chain) was counted only a few times. Its specificity is not known. Germline V gives CDR1 LNHDA, CDR2 SQIVND (reference sequence). This CDR3 is built from 13 residues. V was pared by 10 bases and J by 7 bases, with 12 bases of the junction left unmatched. The sample comes from a study of shared clonotypes between healthy human individuals. TCRdb's copy holds only in-frame clones and misses some; the assay was immunoSEQ multiplex PCR. Among roughly 1.4 million clones listed, approximately 98.5% were seen once. Every one of the donors was a Caucasian adult that lived in Nashville, Tennessee. Points from the study as a whole: The sampled material consisted only of blood, and tissue repertoires are likely to differ. A generally larger estimated richness was seen in naive subsets than in memory subsets.

Specimen: naive CD4+ T cells sorted from blood. Subset here: CD45RA+ positively selected. V usage is TRBV19 and J usage is TRBJ2-7; 8 nucleotides line up with TRBD1. The receptor was derived from a man aged 25-45 years in good health. The DNA for the CDR3 is TGTGCCACAGCTCAGGGGGCGTCAGGTGAGCAGTACTTC. This sequence encodes CATAQGASGEQYF.